The 27 T cell receptor beta chains below were found in one sample sequenced in a study of glioma-infiltrating T cells after dendritic cell vaccination. Sequencing was performed with immunoSEQ multiplex PCR; in TCRdb, only in-frame clones are kept and a portion is missing. The table includes some 38,000 clones, 70% to 85% detected once. The sample in question was blood, obtained before dendritic cell vaccination. These receptors all come from a human donor with glioblastoma.

Notes on this clone: Other nucleotide sequences from this sample produce the same CDR3. This chain joins TRBV6-5 and TRBJ1-6; weak D call: TRBD1 (5 bases). Germline V gives CDR1 MNHEY, CDR2 SVGAGI. This CDR3 is built from 14 residues. Trimming removed 10 bases from V and 0 bases from J, with 10 bases in between. CDR3 bases: TGTGCCACTCAGGACATCTCCTATAATTCACCCCTCCACTTT. Amino acids: CATQDISYNSPLHF.

The chain carries TRBV11-2 and TRBJ1-1; D call uncertain. The V end was cut by 2 bases, the J end by 6 bases, with 16 bases between. The germline gives CDR1 SGHAT, CDR2 FQNNGV. The CDR3 is made up of 15 amino acids. In DNA, the CDR3 is TGTGCCAGCAGCTTAATAACGGAGGTTGGCGCTGAAGCTTTCTTT. Its translation is CASSLITEVGAEAFF.

V usage is TRBV10-2 and J usage is TRBJ1-5; D may be TRBD1 (6 bases). Germline V lookup: CDR1 WSHSY, CDR2 SAAADI. This CDR3 comprises 15 residues. V gave up 3 bases and J gave up 4 bases, with 13 bases separating them. CDR3 DNA sequence: TGCGCCAGCAGTGAAGTGGGGGCTTCAAATCAGCCCCAGCATTTT. As protein: CASSEVGASNQPQHF.

CDR3 DNA sequence: TGTGCCAGCAGTACAGGACCTTGGGGCGAGCAGTACTTC. It yields the protein CASSTGPWGEQYF. The chain employs TRBV6-5 and TRBJ2-7; a weak D match, TRBD1 (5 bases). Germline loops: CDR1 MNHEY, CDR2 SVGAGI. This CDR3 region has 13 residues. The germline V and J ends were trimmed by 5 bases and 6 bases, with 14 bases remaining between them.

The V call is TRBV28, the J call TRBJ2-1; D unclear. Trimming took 3 bases from V and 4 from J, leaving 10 bases between them. CDR1 and CDR2 from the germline V gene are MDHEN and SYDVKM. This CDR3 is built from 14 residues. The CDR3 DNA reads TGTGCCAGCAGTTTGCTGTGGCCTTACAATGAGCAGTTCTTC. Amino acids: CASSLLWPYNEQFF.

The rearrangement links TRBV25-1 to TRBJ1-6; no clear D gene. This CDR3 comprises 13 residues. Germline V lookup: CDR1 MGHDK, CDR2 SYGVNS. Deletions cut 4 bases from V and 9 bases from J, with 10 bases between. CDR3 DNA: TGTGCCAGCAGTGCGGGTTCCGCTTCACCCCTCCACTTT. Its protein product is CASSAGSASPLHF.

CDR3: CAWSIGREQYF. The CDR3 nucleotides read TGTGCCTGGAGTATTGGGAGGGAGCAGTACTTC. The chain has TRBV30 and TRBJ2-7; tentative D call: TRBD2 (6 bases). The CDR3 covers 11 residues. Trimming cost V 2 bases and J 7 bases, with 9 bases left between them. Germline V gives CDR1 GTSNPN, CDR2 SVGIG (reference sequence).

This sequence joins TRBV5-1 and TRBJ2-7; TRBD2 matches 7 bases. The CDR3 spans 14 residues. Germline CDR1 and CDR2: SGHRS and YFSETQ. V trimming: 0 bases; J trimming: 3 bases; junction bases outside the gene matches: 3. The CDR3 sequence: CASSLAGGIYEQYF. The CDR3 coding sequence is TGCGCCAGCAGCTTGGCCGGGGGGATCTACGAGCAGTACTTC.

The chain uses TRBV6-5 and TRBJ1-1; D call uncertain. This CDR3 is built from 13 residues. Germline CDR1 is MNHEY and CDR2 is SVGAGI. Trimming took 6 bases from V and 0 from J, leaving 8 bases between them. CDR3 sequence reads: CASRPNLNTEAFF. The CDR3 DNA reads TGTGCCAGCAGACCTAACTTGAACACTGAAGCTTTCTTT.

The V gene is TRBV11-2, the J gene TRBJ1-5; D uncertain. Germline V gene sequence: CDR1 SGHAT, CDR2 FQNNGV. The CDR3 runs to 15 residues. Trimming removed 2 bases from V and 7 bases from J, with 15 bases in between. Here the CDR3 DNA reads TGTGCCAGCAGCTTAATGGCGGGGTTGGGGCAGCCCCAGCATTTT. This gives the protein CASSLMAGLGQPQHF.

This chain joins TRBV19 and TRBJ1-1, with a tentative D call TRBD1 (5 bases). This CDR3 spans 13 amino acids. The V end lost 6 bases, the J end lost 4 bases, and 12 bases lay between the germline ends. Germline values: CDR1 LNHDA, CDR2 SQIVND (reference sequence). The CDR3 DNA reads TGTGCCAGTAGGCGGGACGGTGGCACTGAAGCTTTCTTT. As protein: CASRRDGGTEAFF.

This clone was seen only once. V is TRBV6-4 and J is TRBJ1-2; 7 positions agree with TRBD1. The CDR3 runs to 14 residues. Germline CDR1 is MRHNA and CDR2 is SNTAGT. Unmatched junction bases numbered 6, after V lost 0 bases and J lost 8 bases. The CDR3 DNA reads TGTGCCAGCAGTGACTCGAGGGGGCTTAGGGGCTACACCTTC. It is translated as CASSDSRGLRGYTF.

The J gene is TRBJ1-1, the V gene TRBV7-8; D remains ambiguous. The V and J ends lost 1 base and 6 bases respectively, with 6 bases between them. Germline assignment: CDR1 SGHVS and CDR2 FQNEAQ. This CDR3 region has 12 residues. The DNA of the CDR3 is TGTGCCAGCAGCTTAGGGCAGGCTGAAGCTTTCTTT. Encoded protein: CASSLGQAEAFF.

The V and J genes are TRBV11-3 and TRBJ1-2; 9 bases line up with TRBD1. Germline lookup yields CDR1 SGHNT and CDR2 YENEEA. J lost 6 bases, V lost 5 bases, and 10 bases had no gene match. This CDR3 is 15 amino acids long. The CDR3 sequence: CASSKGPDRGHGYTF. The CDR3, as DNA: TGTGCCAGCAGCAAGGGGCCGGACAGGGGACATGGCTACACCTTC.

The chain recombines TRBV7-6 with TRBJ1-6, with TRBD1 as a possible D gene (5 bases). Germline CDR1 and CDR2: SGHVS and FNYEAQ. Trimming removed 5 bases at V and 10 bases at J, with 15 bases between. The CDR3 consists of 14 residues. The CDR3 nucleotides are TGTGCCAGCAGCGTAAACCCAGGGCTGTCACCCCTCCACTTT. It translates to CASSVNPGLSPLHF.

The chain couples TRBV7-3 to TRBJ1-5; 9 bases map to TRBD1. Per germline, CDR1 SGHTA and CDR2 FQGTGA. V gave up 4 bases and J gave up 5 bases; unmatched junction bases: 6. This CDR3 has 15 amino acids. DNA for the CDR3: TGTGCCAGCAGCTCTAAAGGGACAGGGCATCAGCCCCAGCATTTT. Amino acid sequence: CASSSKGTGHQPQHF. Combining the CDR3 with reference TRBV7-3 and TRBJ1-5 gives the whole variable domain GAGVSQTPSNKVTEKGKYVELRCDPISGHTALYWYRQSLGQGPEFLIYFQGTGAADDSGLPNDRFFAVRPEGSVSTLKIQRTERGDSAVYLCASSSKGTGHQPQHFGDGTRLSIL.

The chain is built from TRBV7-6 and TRBJ2-7; 8 bases agree with TRBD1. In germline, CDR1 is SGHVS, CDR2 FNYEAQ. There are 14 residues in the CDR3. V lost 1 base to trimming and J lost 5 bases; unmatched junction nucleotides: 4. In nucleotides, the CDR3 is TGTGCCAGCAGCTTAGAGACAGGGGTTAACGAGCAGTACTTC. This encodes CASSLETGVNEQYF. Filled out from reference TRBV7-6 and TRBJ2-7, the complete variable domain reads GAGVSQSPRYKVTKRGQDVALRCDPISGHVSLYWYRQALGQGPEFLTYFNYEAQQDKSGLPNDRFSAERPEGSISTLTIQRTEQRDSAMYRCASSLETGVNEQYFGPGTRLTVT.

The chain carries TRBV5-4 and TRBJ2-5; 10 bases agree with TRBD1. The CDR3 is 15 amino acids. J lost 4 bases, V lost 4 bases, and 7 bases had no gene match. Per the germline V gene, CDR1 is SGHNT and CDR2 is YYREEE (reference sequence). In DNA, the CDR3 is TGTGCCAGCAGCGGACCGACAGGGGGCGGAGAGACCCAGTACTTC. It yields the protein CASSGPTGGGETQYF.

The chain recombines TRBV6-5 with TRBJ1-5, with TRBD1 identical over 9 bases. The CDR3 loop spans 13 amino acids. V gave up 5 bases and J gave up 9 bases; unmatched junction bases: 5. The germline V gene encodes CDR1 MNHEY and CDR2 SVGAGI. The CDR3 is CASSRGQGPPQHF. The DNA of the CDR3 is TGTGCCAGCAGTAGGGGACAGGGCCCGCCCCAGCATTTT.

V gene TRBV4-2 combines with J gene TRBJ2-7; 12 bases fit TRBD1. Trimming removed 6 bases from V and 4 bases from J; junction bases left unmatched: 4. This CDR3 contains 14 residues. CDR1 and CDR2 (germline): LGHNA, YNFKEQ. This chain's CDR3 is CASRPGQGAYEQYF. CDR3 bases: TGTGCCAGCAGACCGGGACAGGGGGCTTACGAGCAGTACTTC.

On this clone: Germline is not matched at one junction end, which may reflect a read error. Other DNA variants within this sample encode the same CDR3. The CDR3 sequence: CASSVGLSNNSPLHF. The CDR3 DNA reads TGCGCCAGCAGCGTCGGACTCTCTAATAATTCCCCCCTCCACTTT. The V and J genes are TRBV5-1 and TRBJ1-6; no clear D gene. Germline CDR1 reads SGHRS; CDR2 reads YFSETQ. The length of the CDR3 is 15 residues.

This clone appeared once. The V and J genes are TRBV5-4 and TRBJ1-4; tentative D call: TRBD1 (5 bases). Germline V lookup: CDR1 SGHNT, CDR2 YYREEE (reference sequence). The CDR3 totals 17 residues. Trimming removed 2 bases at V and 0 bases at J, with 14 bases between. The CDR3 reads CASSFQGGRATNEKLFF. The CDR3 DNA sequence: TGTGCCAGCAGCTTCCAGGGAGGCAGGGCAACTAATGAAAAACTGTTTTTT.

The rearrangement links TRBV7-5 to TRBJ2-1; the table's D gene call, TRBD1, was not cross checked with the DNA. TRBV7-5 represents a pseudogene. The CDR3 extends over 15 amino acids. This CDR3 reads CARRPTKGVNNEQFF. DNA for the CDR3: TGTGCCAGAAGACCCACCAAGGGGGTTAACAATGAGCAGTTCTTC.

The chain combines TRBV7-2 with TRBJ2-7; 7 positions match TRBD1. The V segment lost 4 bases and the J segment 5 bases; nucleotides outside the gene matches: 2. CDR1 is SGHTA, CDR2 FQGNSA, per germline. This CDR3 comprises 12 residues. CDR3 bases: TGTGCCAGCAGCTATACAGGGGACGAGCAGTACTTC. This translates into CASSYTGDEQYF.

The rearrangement joins TRBV7-3 to TRBJ2-5, with 11 bases fitting TRBD2. Per germline, CDR1 SGHTA and CDR2 FQGTGA. This CDR3 spans 19 amino acids. The junction had 13 bases not matched to a gene; V was cut back by 0 bases and J by 4 bases. DNA of the CDR3: TGTGCCAGCAGCTTAACCGGGGGGACTAGCGGCACGTTACGAGAGACCCAGTACTTC. This codes for CASSLTGGTSGTLRETQYF.

The chain couples TRBV11-2 to TRBJ1-2; 9 bases line up with TRBD1. V shed 5 bases and J 5 bases; nucleotides not matched to a gene: 9. In germline, CDR1 is SGHAT, CDR2 FQNNGV. CDR3 length: 15 residues. The CDR3 sequence: CASSPDRGRTYGYTF. The DNA for the CDR3 is TGTGCCAGCAGCCCGGACAGGGGAAGGACTTATGGCTACACCTTC.

The chain employs TRBV9 and TRBJ2-5, with 7 bases lining up with TRBD1. V was pared by 3 bases and J by 2 bases, with 4 bases of the junction left unmatched. The CDR3 is 14 amino acids. The germline gives CDR1 SGDLS, CDR2 YYNGEE. The CDR3 DNA reads TGTGCCAGCAGCGCGACAGGGAATCAAGAGACCCAGTACTTC. This sequence encodes CASSATGNQETQYF.